The clone carrying this T cell receptor (beta chain) was detected ten times or more. Its antigen is not identified. Time point defined: patch test 2, 6 weeks after DPC sensitization. Regarding treatment: therapeutic diphenylcyclopropenone sensitization with weekly scalp DPC. Phlebotomy was performed prior to application of every patch test. This sample stems from a study of human T cells and chemical hapten exposure. Library preparation tagged each individual cDNA molecule with a unique molecular identifier. TCRdb itself ran the RACE reads through MiXCR, one entry per CDR3 protein. Here the sample spans about 41,000 distinct CDR3 sequences, 3.3% being singletons. Study results and caveats: Expanded TCR sets contained significantly more large CDR3 similarity clusters than controls.

Between the trimmed V and J ends, which lost 5 bases and 4 bases, there was a span of 9 bases. The germline V gene encodes CDR1 MDHEN and CDR2 SYDVKM. The CDR3 runs to 13 residues. This sequence originates from a man in his forties with alopecia areata. Some clones in this sample may be carry-over from other donors' samples. The J gene is TRBJ2-1, the V gene TRBV28; D not certain. The input for sequencing was whole blood, taken in connection with sensitization to the hapten diphenylcyclopropenone (DPC). The CDR3 bases are TGTGCCAGCAGTCCAAACCATTACAATGAGCAGTTCTTC. This encodes CASSPNHYNEQFF.